These 16 T cell receptor beta chains came from one sample sequenced in a study of shared clonotypes between healthy human individuals. Libraries were prepared by immunoSEQ multiplex PCR; TCRdb keeps only in-frame clonotypes and omits some of them. The data contain about a million clones, approximately 80% of them seen just once; the ten biggest clones take up 0.85% to 1%. What was sequenced was memory CD4+ T cells from PBMCs. Indicated subset: CD45RA-negative fraction. The receptors were gathered from a man in his late teens or twenties in good health. Some clones in this sample may be carry-over from other donors' samples.

This chain links TRBV9 with TRBJ2-7; TRBD2 matches at 7 bases. The CDR3 loop spans 14 amino acids. V shed 5 bases, J shed 0 bases, and the junction held 5 bases outside the gene matches. CDR1 and CDR2 (germline): SGDLS, YYNGEE. CDR3 bases: TGTGCCAGCAGTTATAGCGGGTCCTCCTACGAGCAGTACTTC. Its protein is CASSYSGSSYEQYF.

The chain couples TRBV6-5 to TRBJ1-4, with TRBD1 as a possible D gene (6 bases). The V end was cut by 6 bases, the J end by 8 bases, with 13 bases between. Germline CDR1 is MNHEY and CDR2 is SVGAGI. This CDR3 is built from 13 residues. CDR3 nucleotide sequence: TGTGCCAGCAGAGGGACACTTGGGGAAAAACTGTTTTTT. Protein: CASRGTLGEKLFF.

In its sample, this clone was seen once. The genes are TRBV28 and TRBJ1-6, with TRBD1 as a possible D gene (5 bases). The CDR3 runs to 16 residues. Germline loops: CDR1 MDHEN, CDR2 SYDVKM. V shed 5 bases and J shed 6 bases, with 17 bases lying between them. The CDR3: CASSPPPGRVNSPLHF. Written as DNA, the CDR3 is TGTGCCAGCAGTCCCCCCCCGGGACGCGTTAATTCACCCCTCCACTTT.

The chain uses TRBV28 and TRBJ1-2, with a tentative D call TRBD1 (6 bases). Looked up from germline, CDR1 is MDHEN and CDR2 is SYDVKM. V gave up 2 bases and J gave up 4 bases, with 11 bases separating them. This CDR3 comprises 14 residues. The CDR3 loop is CASSLPGAVYGYTF. CDR3 in DNA: TGTGCCAGCAGTTTACCAGGGGCCGTCTATGGCTACACCTTC.

This chain uses TRBV4-3 with TRBJ2-3; TRBD1 is a possible D gene (7 bases). V was clipped by 6 bases and J by 0 bases, with 13 bases between them. The germline gives CDR1 LGHNA, CDR2 YSLEER. The CDR3 length is 15 residues. The CDR3 reads CASSAGQSSTDTQYF. In DNA form, the CDR3 reads TGCGCCAGCAGTGCGGGACAGAGTAGCACAGATACGCAGTATTTT.

As regards this clone: This specimen includes other DNA sequences encoding the same CDR3. The rearrangement uses TRBV6-5 and TRBJ2-2, with 8 bases that match TRBD1. V lost 6 bases, J lost 4 bases, and 1 base stayed unmatched. The length of the CDR3 is 13 residues. Germline assignment: CDR1 MNHEY and CDR2 SVGAGI. The CDR3: CASRDRGTGELFF. Here the CDR3 DNA reads TGTGCCAGCAGAGACAGGGGCACCGGGGAGCTGTTTTTT.

The V and J genes are TRBV2 and TRBJ1-1; 7 nucleotides match TRBD1. The V gene end was trimmed by 6 bases and the J gene end by 1 base; junction bases not matched to a gene: 11. The length of the CDR3 is 16 residues. In germline, CDR1 is SNHLY, CDR2 FYNNEI. This CDR3 reads CASSDRTGGTNTEAFF. The CDR3 DNA follows: TGTGCCAGCAGCGATAGGACAGGTGGGACGAACACTGAAGCTTTCTTT.

This rearrangement joins TRBV2 to TRBJ2-7; 12 bases map to TRBD2. Germline V gene lookup returns CDR1 SNHLY and CDR2 FYNNEI. Germline trimming cut 6 bases from V and 3 bases from J; bases unmatched to any gene: 6. The CDR3 totals 15 residues. The CDR3 DNA reads as TGTGCCAGCAGAGAGACTAGCGGGAGCCTCTACGAGCAGTACTTC. It codes for CASRETSGSLYEQYF. The full variable domain, its missing parts supplied by reference TRBV2 and TRBJ2-7, is EPEVTQTPSHQVTQMGQEVILRCVPISNHLYFYWYRQILGQKVEFLVSFYNNEISEKSEIFDDQFSVERPDGSNFTLKIRSTKLEDSAMYFCASRETSGSLYEQYFGPGTRLTVT.

V and J are TRBV6-1 and TRBJ2-1; perhaps TRBD1 as D (6 bases). V lost 8 bases, J lost 3 bases, and 11 bases lay in between. Germline lookup yields CDR1 MNHNS and CDR2 SASEGT. The CDR3 totals 13 residues. This chain's CDR3 is CASRKDSYNEQFF. In DNA form, the CDR3 reads TGTGCCAGCCGGAAGGACAGCTACAATGAGCAGTTCTTC.

The V and J genes are TRBV28 and TRBJ2-7; D gene unclear. This CDR3 is 13 amino acids long. V lost 7 bases and J lost 2, with 12 bases in between. CDR1 and CDR2 from the germline V gene are MDHEN and SYDVKM. CDR3 sequence: CASIRRIPYEQYF. For the CDR3, the DNA is TGTGCCAGCATCCGCAGGATACCCTACGAGCAGTACTTC. Full variable domain (missing parts from reference TRBV28 and TRBJ2-7): DVKVTQSSRYLVKRTGEKVFLECVQDMDHENMFWYRQDPGLGLRLIYFSYDVKMKEKGDIPEGYSVSREKKERFSLILESASTNQTSMYLCASIRRIPYEQYFGPGTRLTVT.

The gene calls are TRBV11-1 and TRBJ2-5; TRBD1 matches 12 bases. This CDR3 is built from 15 residues. Germline CDR1 SGHAT, CDR2 FQDESV (reference sequence). V gave up 4 bases and J gave up 5 bases; unmatched junction bases: 5. In DNA, the CDR3 is TGTGCCAGCAGCTCGGGACAGGGGGCTTCGGAGACCCAGTACTTC. Its protein product is CASSSGQGASETQYF.

J is TRBJ2-1 and V is TRBV6-4; 8 bases are shared with TRBD2. Per the germline V gene, CDR1 is MRHNA and CDR2 is SNTAGT. The CDR3 loop spans 16 amino acids. The V and J ends lost 6 bases and 3 bases, in that order; junction bases with no gene match: 10. CDR3 region: CASSGIQGLDYNEQFF. The CDR3 DNA reads as TGTGCCAGCAGCGGAATCCAGGGACTAGACTACAATGAGCAGTTCTTC.

With respect to this clone: This sample also contains other DNA sequences that code for the same CDR3. The CDR3 nucleotides read TGTGCCAGCAGCTTAGGTCCGCGGTACGAGCAGTACTTC. Amino acids: CASSLGPRYEQYF. V and J are TRBV7-9 and TRBJ2-7, with D unresolved. V lost 1 base to trimming and J lost 4 bases, with 8 bases between them. The CDR3 loop spans 13 amino acids. Germline assignment: CDR1 SEHNR and CDR2 FQNEAQ (reference sequence).

This clone was observed a few times. This sequence joins TRBV7-9 and TRBJ2-1; 16 nucleotides match TRBD2. The V and J ends lost 7 bases and 6 bases, in that order; junction bases with no gene match: 3. Per the germline V gene, CDR1 is SEHNR and CDR2 is FQNEAQ (reference sequence). The CDR3 length is 15 residues. CDR3 nucleotide sequence: TGTGCCAGCACAGGGACTAGCGGGAGGGCCAATGAGCAGTTCTTC. Its translation: CASTGTSGRANEQFF.

The V gene is TRBV7-2, the J gene TRBJ1-4; the D is unclear. V was clipped by 7 bases and J by 3 bases, with 9 bases between them. The germline V gene encodes CDR1 SGHTA and CDR2 FQGNSA. The CDR3 extends over 13 amino acids. CDR3 region: CASTGQPNEKLFF. DNA for the CDR3: TGTGCCAGCACTGGGCAGCCTAATGAAAAACTGTTTTTT.

The chain recombines TRBV25-1 with TRBJ2-6; 9 bases line up with TRBD1. V lost 4 bases, J lost 2 bases, and 6 bases stayed unmatched. The CDR3 sequence is 17 residues long. Germline lookup yields CDR1 MGHDK and CDR2 SYGVNS. CDR3 nucleotide sequence: TGTGCCAGCAGTGGGTGGACAGGGGTAGCTGGGGCCAACGTCCTGACTTTC. It yields the protein CASSGWTGVAGANVLTF. The full variable domain, completed using reference TRBV25-1 and TRBJ2-6, is EADIYQTPRYLVIGTGKKITLECSQTMGHDKMYWYQQDPGMELHLIHYSYGVNSTEKGDLSSESTVSRIRTEHFPLTLESARPSHTSQYLCASSGWTGVAGANVLTFGAGSRLTVL.